The sequence of this T cell receptor (beta chain) was determined in a study of beta chain features in type 1 diabetes. Study summary: Sorted cells from all samples, numbering about 98 million, were examined.

Overall study results and limits: Shorter TCRB CDR3s, moderately but significantly so, marked every one of the four CD4+ subsets in Type 1 diabetes patients.

The CDR3 spans 15 residues. V shed 4 bases and J 3 bases; nucleotides not matched to a gene: 3. CDR1 and CDR2 (germline): LGHNA, YNFKEQ. Sequencing targeted expressed TCRB transcripts, as all isolated RNA had been reverse transcribed. The repertoire was sequenced with immunoSEQ multiplex PCR; TCRdb's copy has only in-frame clones and lacks some. Found here are approximately 15,000 clones, approximately 76% of them singletons; the top ten hold around 0.31%. A remark on this clone: Antigen unknown.

This clonotype originated in a woman in her late teens or twenties with type 1 diabetes. The V call is TRBV4-2, the J call TRBJ2-7, with 13 bases matching TRBD2. Sequenced material: stem cell memory CD4+ T cells from blood. CDR3 nucleotides: TGTGCCAGCAGCCTCGGACTAGCGGGAGACTACGAGCAGTACTTC. Its protein product is CASSLGLAGDYEQYF.